The 13 T cell receptor beta chains listed next were all sequenced from one sample in a study of T cell responses to AZD1222 COVID-19 vaccine. Sequenced by immunoSEQ multiplex PCR; TCRdb stores in-frame clones only, minus some. The data show around 110,000 clones, 70% to 90% seen once. The sequencing here drew on peripheral blood, taken on day 0 of MenACWY control vaccination. These receptors all come from an adult in good health.

On this clone: Other nucleotide sequences from this sample produce the same CDR3. V gene TRBV19 combines with J gene TRBJ2-2; D unclear. V was pared by 4 bases and J by 1 base, with 4 bases between. The CDR3 extends over 13 amino acids. CDR1 is LNHDA and CDR2 is SQIVND in the germline V gene (reference sequence). The DNA of the CDR3 is TGTGCCAGTAGTAACAGGAACACCGGGGAGCTGTTTTTT. Protein sequence: CASSNRNTGELFF.

The genes are TRBV12-5 and TRBJ2-2, with D perhaps being TRBD1 or TRBD2 (5 bases each). Trimming shortened V by 0 bases and J by 4 bases, and 9 bases separated the two germline ends. From germline, CDR1 is LGHNT and CDR2 FRNRAP. This CDR3 is built from 15 residues. In DNA form, the CDR3 reads TGTGCTAGTGGTTTGGTGGGACGGACCACCGGGGAGCTGTTTTTT. Its protein is CASGLVGRTTGELFF.

The chain employs TRBV6-2 or TRBV6-3 and TRBJ1-5; 7 nucleotides align to TRBD1. Per the germline V gene, CDR1 is MNHEY and CDR2 is SVGEGT. This CDR3 spans 16 amino acids. Trimming removed 5 bases from V and 2 bases from J; junction bases left unmatched: 9. DNA for the CDR3: TGTGCCAGCAGTCTCCCCGACAGGGCGGGCAATCAGCCCCAGCATTTT. This encodes CASSLPDRAGNQPQHF.

The chain combines TRBV11-2 with TRBJ2-7, with unresolved D. This CDR3 spans 12 amino acids. Deletions cut 0 bases from V and 5 bases from J, with 5 bases between. Per germline, CDR1 SGHAT and CDR2 FQNNGV. The CDR3 loop is CASSLEWDEQYF. In nucleotides, the CDR3 is TGTGCCAGCAGCTTAGAGTGGGACGAGCAGTACTTC.

The chain has TRBV6-5 and TRBJ1-2; D remains ambiguous. Germline CDR1 and CDR2: MNHEY and SVGAGI. The length of the CDR3 is 15 residues. V lost 6 bases to trimming and J lost 0 bases, with 14 bases between them. The CDR3 DNA reads TGTGCCAGCAGGGATGGACGGAAAGCTAACTATGGCTACACCTTC. Translated, it gives CASRDGRKANYGYTF.

This clone was observed a single time. This chain uses TRBV5-1 with TRBJ2-7; 7 bases are a match to TRBD1. Germline V gene sequence: CDR1 SGHRS, CDR2 YFSETQ. V dropped 4 bases and J dropped 0; count of bases not matched to a gene: 4. CDR3 size: 14 residues. The CDR3 region is CASSEGQNSYEQYF. The CDR3 nucleotides read TGCGCCAGCAGCGAGGGACAGAACTCCTACGAGCAGTACTTC.

CDR3 in DNA: TGTGCCAGCAGCTTAGCGGGACTTGGCGAGCAGTACTTC. Residues: CASSLAGLGEQYF. The chain carries TRBV7-2 and TRBJ2-7; the D gene is possibly TRBD2 (6 bases). The V end lost 0 bases, the J end lost 6 bases, and 9 bases lay between the germline ends. CDR1 is SGHTA and CDR2 is FQGNSA in the germline V gene. The CDR3 runs 13 residues.

The V gene is TRBV5-6, the J gene TRBJ1-1; D ambiguous. CDR1 is SGHDT and CDR2 is YYEEEE in the germline V gene. V lost 1 base to trimming and J lost 1 base, with 8 bases between them. CDR3 length: 14 residues. CDR3: CASSLYVGNTEAFF. DNA for the CDR3: TGTGCCAGCAGCTTGTACGTGGGGAACACTGAAGCTTTCTTT.

The rearrangement uses TRBV6-5 and TRBJ1-5, with D perhaps TRBD1 (5 bases). Germline values: CDR1 MNHEY, CDR2 SVGAGI. V was pared by 3 bases and J by 1 base, with 10 bases between. The CDR3 length is 15 residues. The CDR3 reads CASSYGGGSNQPQHF. As DNA, the CDR3 is TGTGCCAGCAGTTATGGGGGAGGGAGCAATCAGCCCCAGCATTTT.

This chain links TRBV11-1 with TRBJ1-2, with 9 positions matching TRBD1. This CDR3 spans 15 amino acids. J was trimmed by 2 bases and V by 5 bases; bases with no gene match: 6. Germline V CDR1 and CDR2: SGHAT, FQDESV (reference sequence). The CDR3 spells CASSILGQGNYGYTF. CDR3 sequence (DNA): TGTGCCAGCAGCATCCTTGGACAGGGGAACTATGGCTACACCTTC.

J is TRBJ2-3 and V is TRBV7-2, with 7 bases identical to TRBD1. V gave up 5 bases and J gave up 6 bases; unmatched junction bases: 14. The CDR3 consists of 16 residues. Per the germline V gene, CDR1 is SGHTA and CDR2 is FQGNSA. The CDR3 here is CASSPETGYPSDTQYF. The CDR3 coding sequence is TGTGCCAGCAGCCCGGAGACAGGGTACCCGTCGGATACGCAGTATTTT.

The chain employs TRBV4-1 and TRBJ2-5; 7 bases are a match to TRBD1. In germline, CDR1 is MGHRA, CDR2 YSYEKL. Losses at the gene ends were 4 bases for V and 5 bases for J; bases not matched to a gene: 7. The CDR3 sequence is 14 residues long. CDR3 residues: CASSLQGQWETQYF. CDR3 coding DNA: TGCGCCAGCAGCCTTCAGGGACAGTGGGAGACCCAGTACTTC.

The chain combines TRBV28 with TRBJ2-7, with a possible D match to TRBD2 (5 bases). The CDR3 loop spans 15 amino acids. The germline V gene has CDR1 MDHEN and CDR2 SYDVKM. Trimming stripped 1 base from V and 4 bases from J, with 14 bases between. CDR3 sequence (DNA): TGTGCCAGCAGTTTATATGGACGGAGGACGTACGAGCAGTACTTC. Residues: CASSLYGRRTYEQYF.